Each of the 2 T cell receptor beta chains below was sequenced from the same sample in a study of Ad26.COV2.S vaccination and SARS-CoV-2 variants. Measured with immunoSEQ multiplex PCR; TCRdb has only the in-frame clones, and not every one. The table lists 300,000 to 400,000 clones, 70% to 90% of them singletons. The treatment denotes: some 19 received Ad26.COV2.S at low or high dose, single or two shots; 5 received placebo; per-sample allocation not given. Following the first vaccine or placebo injection, samples were taken on day 63. The source was peripheral blood, collected in a trial of Ad26.COV2.S vaccine versus placebo. The receptors here all came from a person aged 18-65 years who received the Ad26.COV2.S COVID-19 vaccine or a placebo.

This chain links TRBV6-5 with TRBJ1-3, with 7 bases aligning to TRBD1. The CDR3 is 15 residues long. After removal of 6 bases from V and 2 bases from J, the junction contained 7 bases not matched to a gene. CDR1 and CDR2 from the germline V gene are MNHEY and SVGAGI. CDR3 in amino acids: CASRRTGYAGNTIYF. The CDR3 DNA reads TGTGCCAGCAGAAGGACAGGATATGCTGGAAACACCATATATTTT.

The rearrangement joins TRBV19 to TRBJ2-6, with D uncertain. Trimming took 1 base from V and 2 from J, leaving 6 bases between them. Germline V gene lookup returns CDR1 LNHDA and CDR2 SQIVND (reference sequence). This CDR3 has 15 residues. The CDR3 sequence: CASSIAGAGANVLTF. The CDR3 nucleotides are TGTGCCAGTAGTATAGCGGGCGCTGGGGCCAACGTCCTGACTTTC.